One sample yielded the 21 T cell receptor beta chains listed below, sequenced in a study of blood T cells in healthy people across ages. It was with a sample-barcoded 5' primer and a J-beta primer mix that a second PCR of roughly 6 to 12 cycles was run. MiXCR, applied by TCRdb to the 5' RACE reads, yields one record per CDR3 protein. This table has 500,000 to 650,000 distinct CDR3 sequences, roughly a quarter appearing once. This same sample was also part of a study on T cells of mothers and their children.

The sequenced sample was blood. All receptors derive from a boy aged 2 to 10 in good health.

This clonotype showed up just a few times. The chain employs TRBV29-1 and TRBJ2-5; D may be TRBD2 (6 bases). Germline assignment: CDR1 SQVTM and CDR2 ANQGSEA. The CDR3 sequence is 19 residues long. Trimming cost V 6 bases and J 4 bases, with 33 bases left between them. CDR3 coding DNA: TGCAGCGTCGTACGACAGAGGGACTCAAATGGGGGGAGGAGAGAGACCCAGTACTTC. It specifies CSVVRQRDSNGGRRETQYF.

This clonotype was found a few times. This chain's CDR3 is CASSQDGVGLNEQFF. The DNA for the CDR3 is TGTGCCAGCAGCCAAGATGGGGTTGGACTCAATGAGCAGTTCTTC. This rearrangement joins TRBV4-2 to TRBJ2-1; D may be TRBD2 (5 bases). Germline assignment: CDR1 LGHNA and CDR2 YNFKEQ. Trimming shortened V by 0 bases and J by 6 bases, and 12 bases separated the two germline ends. This CDR3 has 15 amino acids.

In DNA form, the CDR3 reads TGCAGCGTCGCTAATTTGAACATTCAGTACTTC. Its translation is CSVANLNIQYF. The chain has TRBV29-1 and TRBJ2-4, with D unclear. V shed 6 bases and J shed 7 bases, with 10 bases lying between them. Germline lookup yields CDR1 SQVTM and CDR2 ANQGSEA. There are 11 residues in the CDR3. The variable domain in full, with the rest retrieved from reference TRBV29-1 and TRBJ2-4, is SAVISQKPSRDICQRGTSLTIQCQVDSQVTMMFWYRQQPGQSLTLIATANQGSEATYESGFVIDKFPISRPNLTFSTLTVSNMSPEDSSIYLCSVANLNIQYFGAGTRLSVL.

This clonotype has a count of ten or more. This chain links TRBV12-3 or TRBV12-4 with TRBJ2-5, with D perhaps assigned TRBD1 or TRBD2 (5 bases each). CDR3 length: 13 residues. V was pared by 7 bases and J by 7 bases, with 16 bases between. CDR3 in DNA: TGTGCCAGCACCATCCGGGTGAGGGGGACCCAGTACTTC. It translates to CASTIRVRGTQYF.

In this sample, this clonotype turned up a few times. J is TRBJ2-2 and V is TRBV3-1; 10 bases agree with TRBD2. Germline trimming cut 0 bases from V and 4 bases from J; bases unmatched to any gene: 8. This CDR3 region has 18 residues. In germline, CDR1 is LGHDT, CDR2 YNNKEL (reference sequence). The CDR3 DNA follows: TGTGCCAGCAGCCAAGATCCGCGGCTAGCGGGAGCCACCGGGGAGCTGTTTTTT. Translated, it gives CASSQDPRLAGATGELFF. Supplemented by reference TRBV3-1 and TRBJ2-2, the full variable domain reads DTAVSQTPKYLVTQMGNDKSIKCEQNLGHDTMYWYKQDSKKFLKIMFSYNNKELIINETVPNRFSPKSPDKAHLNLHINSLELGDSAVYFCASSQDPRLAGATGELFFGEGSRLTVL.

This clonotype came up many times. This chain connects TRBV7-3 to TRBJ2-2; D is unresolved. This CDR3 is 11 amino acids long. From germline, CDR1 is SGHTA and CDR2 FQGTGA. V lost 5 bases and J lost 8, with 6 bases in between. The CDR3 loop is CASSAQGELFF. The CDR3 nucleotides read TGTGCCAGCAGCGCTCAAGGGGAGCTGTTTTTT.

The rearrangement uses TRBV10-3 and TRBJ2-5; 10 bases line up with TRBD1. V lost 5 bases, J lost 5 bases, and 8 bases stayed unmatched. Per germline, CDR1 ENHRY and CDR2 SYGVKD. The CDR3 loop spans 15 amino acids. The CDR3 loop reads CAISTGTGDSETQYF. The DNA of the CDR3 is TGTGCCATCAGTACCGGGACAGGGGACTCGGAGACCCAGTACTTC.

For this clonotype: One end of the junction varies from germline; a read error may be responsible. V gene TRBV10-3 combines with J gene TRBJ2-5; D could derive from TRBD1 or TRBD2 (5 bases each). This CDR3 comprises 17 residues. The germline V gene has CDR1 ENHRY and CDR2 SYGVKD. The CDR3 DNA reads TGCGCCATCAGTGAGCCGACGACTGGGGGACGACAAGAGACCCAGTACTTC. It encodes CAISEPTTGGRQETQYF.

This clonotype was seen only a few times. The rearrangement joins TRBV20-1 to TRBJ2-2, with D possibly matching TRBD2 (6 bases). V was trimmed by 0 bases and J by 2 bases, leaving 13 bases between them. The germline gives CDR1 DFQATT, CDR2 SNEGSKA (reference sequence). This CDR3 is built from 16 residues. The CDR3 region is CSARDLREPNTGELFF. CDR3 nucleotides: TGCAGTGCTAGAGATCTCCGGGAGCCTAACACCGGGGAGCTGTTTTTT.

V is TRBV6-2 or TRBV6-3 and J is TRBJ2-1; D is undetermined. Between the trimmed V and J ends, which lost 0 bases and 9 bases, there was a span of 9 bases. Germline CDR1 is MNHEY and CDR2 is SVGEGT. The CDR3 is 13 residues long. Here the CDR3 DNA reads TGTGCCAGCAGTTACTCAGCAGCGAGTGAGCAGTTCTTC. As protein: CASSYSAASEQFF.

This chain connects TRBV28 to TRBJ2-7; unclear D gene. From germline, CDR1 is MDHEN and CDR2 SYDVKM. V lost 5 bases, J lost 4 bases, and 18 bases lay in between. The CDR3 consists of 15 residues. CDR3 DNA: TGTGCCAGCAGTCCACCGTCGTCGAGGTTATACGAGCAGTACTTC. It is translated as CASSPPSSRLYEQYF. Variable domain in full (rest from reference TRBV28 and TRBJ2-7): DVKVTQSSRYLVKRTGEKVFLECVQDMDHENMFWYRQDPGLGLRLIYFSYDVKMKEKGDIPEGYSVSREKKERFSLILESASTNQTSMYLCASSPPSSRLYEQYFGPGTRLTVT.

This clonotype was counted between two and nine times. The chain has TRBV7-2 and TRBJ2-7; D possibly corresponds to TRBD2 (6 bases). The V end was cut by 4 bases, the J end by 3 bases, with 10 bases between. Germline V CDR1 and CDR2: SGHTA, FQGNSA. The CDR3 consists of 13 residues. CDR3 residues: CASSSGLYYEQYF. Here the CDR3 DNA reads TGTGCCAGCAGCTCGGGACTGTACTACGAGCAGTACTTC.

This clonotype has more than one count but fewer than ten. This chain links TRBV7-6 with TRBJ2-5; 10 bases fit TRBD2. The junction had 6 bases not matched to a gene; V was cut back by 2 bases and J by 0 bases. There are 17 residues in the CDR3. Germline values: CDR1 SGHVS, CDR2 FNYEAQ. This chain's CDR3 is CASSLITSGVYQETQYF. CDR3 DNA sequence: TGTGCCAGCAGCTTAATTACTAGCGGGGTATACCAAGAGACCCAGTACTTC.

CDR3 coding DNA: TGTGCCAGCAGCTTAGATGAGGCTAGCTCCTACGAGCAGTACTTC. Its protein is CASSLDEASSYEQYF. The rearrangement joins TRBV7-2 to TRBJ2-7; D gene uncertain. CDR3 length: 15 residues. CDR1 SGHTA and CDR2 FQGNSA come from the germline V gene. Trimming removed 1 base at V and 0 bases at J, with 10 bases between.

V and J are TRBV3-1 and TRBJ2-2; no clear D gene. Germline V gives CDR1 LGHDT, CDR2 YNNKEL (reference sequence). Trimming pared 1 base from V and 5 bases from J, leaving 8 bases between. This CDR3 contains 14 residues. The CDR3 spells CASSQVSATGELFF. The CDR3 nucleotides are TGTGCCAGCAGCCAAGTGAGCGCAACCGGGGAGCTGTTTTTT.

This clonotype was detected only a few times. The chain couples TRBV15 to TRBJ1-2; 8 positions agree with TRBD1. CDR3 length equals 15 residues. J was trimmed by 2 bases and V by 4 bases; bases with no gene match: 6. Germline-derived CDR1 and CDR2 are LNHNV and YYDKDF (reference sequence). In DNA form, the CDR3 reads TGTGCCACCAGCATGAACAGGGGGGTGAACTATGGCTACACCTTC. Its translation is CATSMNRGVNYGYTF.

This clonotype turned up a few times. This chain connects TRBV20-1 to TRBJ2-1; D is uncertain. CDR3 length: 13 residues. V lost 2 bases and J 7 bases, leaving 12 bases between the germline ends. Germline loops: CDR1 DFQATT, CDR2 SNEGSKA (reference sequence). DNA of the CDR3: TGCAGTGCTAGATTGCCGACACTTAATGAGCAGTTCTTC. It is translated as CSARLPTLNEQFF.

V usage is TRBV7-9 and J usage is TRBJ2-3; 14 bases map to TRBD2. The CDR3 has 16 amino acids. V shed 5 bases, J shed 6 bases, and the junction held 7 bases outside the gene matches. Germline lookup yields CDR1 SEHNR and CDR2 FQNEAQ (reference sequence). The CDR3 DNA follows: TGTGCCAGCAGCCCCCTGGGACTAGCGGGAGAGGATACGCAGTATTTT. It specifies CASSPLGLAGEDTQYF.

In DNA form, the CDR3 reads TGTGCCATCAGAGAGCGGGAGTCCCAAGAGACCCAGTACTTC. Amino acids: CAIRERESQETQYF. The chain couples TRBV10-3 to TRBJ2-5, with TRBD2 matching over 8 bases. The germline V gene encodes CDR1 ENHRY and CDR2 SYGVKD. After removal of 6 bases from V and 1 base from J, the junction contained 4 bases not matched to a gene. The CDR3 extends over 14 amino acids.

In the case of this clonotype: Germline and junction disagree at one end, which may indicate a read error. The gene calls are TRBV7-2 and TRBJ2-5, with D perhaps TRBD2 (5 bases). The closer fit of TRBJ2-1 to the DNA end suggests the J call may be wrong. CDR3 length: 15 amino acids. Germline V CDR1 and CDR2: SGHTA, FQGNSA. The CDR3 DNA is TGCGCCAGCAGCTTAGGACTGGCGATGAACAATGAGCAGTTCTTC. Translation: CASSLGLAMNNEQFF.

A few counts support this clonotype. This chain links TRBV16 with TRBJ2-2; 9 bases match TRBD2. The CDR3 loop spans 16 amino acids. Germline loops: CDR1 KGHSY, CDR2 FQNENV. Losses at the gene ends were 8 bases for V and 5 bases for J; bases not matched to a gene: 12. The CDR3 reads CASARTGAGGTGELFF. For the CDR3, the DNA is TGTGCCAGCGCCCGGACTGGAGCGGGGGGAACCGGGGAGCTGTTTTTT.